This T cell receptor (beta chain) was sequenced for a study of T-cell reconstitution after alpha-beta-depleted transplantation in children. Study results and caveats: When one year had passed after transplant, most T-cell counts and diversity came from newly produced T cells. Several hundred expanded graft clones reportedly gave rise to the alpha-beta T cells present about two months after transplant.

The TCRbeta library was prepared with unique molecular identifiers. TCRdb re-analysed the PCR reads in MiXCR, keeping a single row per CDR3 protein. Counted here are under 450,000 distinct CDR3 sequences, around 16% occurring once; the ten biggest clones make up around 28%. This CDR3 region has 15 residues. V lost 6 bases, J lost 4 bases, and 16 bases lay in between. About this clonotype: Its antigen remains unknown.

This rearrangement joins TRBV12-3 or TRBV12-4 to TRBJ2-1; D assignment may be TRBD1 or TRBD2 (7 bases each). Sequences were derived from PBMCs, mostly from graft donor cells, sampled 360 days after TCRalphabeta/CD19-depleted stem cell transplant. The TCR sequence derives from a boy in the first two years of life who had a stem cell transplant for Wiskott-Aldrich syndrome, so the T cells may come from the graft donor. The CDR3 spells CASSPWEGAYNEQFF. The CDR3 DNA follows: TGTGCCAGCAGCCCTTGGGAGGGGGCGTACAATGAGCAGTTCTTC.